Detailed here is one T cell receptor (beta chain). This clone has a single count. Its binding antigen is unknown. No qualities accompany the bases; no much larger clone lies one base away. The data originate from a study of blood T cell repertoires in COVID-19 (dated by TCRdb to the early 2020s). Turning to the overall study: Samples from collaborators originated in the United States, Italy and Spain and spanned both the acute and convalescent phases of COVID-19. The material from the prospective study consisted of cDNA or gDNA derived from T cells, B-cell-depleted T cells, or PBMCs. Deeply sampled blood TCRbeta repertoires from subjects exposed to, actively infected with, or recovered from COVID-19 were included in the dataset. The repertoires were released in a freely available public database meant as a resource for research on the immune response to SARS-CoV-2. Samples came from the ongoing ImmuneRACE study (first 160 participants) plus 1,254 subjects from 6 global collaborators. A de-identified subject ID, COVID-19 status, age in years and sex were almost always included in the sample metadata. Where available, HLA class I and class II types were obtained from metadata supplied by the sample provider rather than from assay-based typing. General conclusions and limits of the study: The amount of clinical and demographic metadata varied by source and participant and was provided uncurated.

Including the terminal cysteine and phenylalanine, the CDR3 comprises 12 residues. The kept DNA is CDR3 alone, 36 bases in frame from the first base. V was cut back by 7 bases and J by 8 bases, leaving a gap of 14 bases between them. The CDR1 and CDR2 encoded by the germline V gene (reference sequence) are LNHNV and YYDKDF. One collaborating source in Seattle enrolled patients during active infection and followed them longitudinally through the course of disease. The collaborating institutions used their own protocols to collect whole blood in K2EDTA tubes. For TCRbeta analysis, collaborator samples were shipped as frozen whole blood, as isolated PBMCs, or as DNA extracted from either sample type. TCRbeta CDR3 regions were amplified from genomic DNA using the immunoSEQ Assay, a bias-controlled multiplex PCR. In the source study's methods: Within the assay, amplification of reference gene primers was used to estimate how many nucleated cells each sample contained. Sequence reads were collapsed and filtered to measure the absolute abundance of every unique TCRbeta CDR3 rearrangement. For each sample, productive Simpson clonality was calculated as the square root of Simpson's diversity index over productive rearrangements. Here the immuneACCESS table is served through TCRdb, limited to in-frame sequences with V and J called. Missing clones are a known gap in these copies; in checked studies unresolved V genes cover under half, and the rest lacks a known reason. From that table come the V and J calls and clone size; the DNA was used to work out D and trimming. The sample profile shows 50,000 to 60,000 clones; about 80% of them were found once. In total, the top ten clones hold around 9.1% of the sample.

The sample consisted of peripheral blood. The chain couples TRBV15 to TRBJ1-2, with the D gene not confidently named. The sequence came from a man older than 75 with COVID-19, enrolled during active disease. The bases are TGTGCCACCACCTACGACATGGCAGGCTACACCTTC. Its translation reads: CATTYDMAGYTF.